The 19 T cell receptor beta chains given below trace back to one sample, sequenced in a study of blood T cell repertoires in COVID-19 (dated by TCRdb to the early 2020s). Library method: the immunoSEQ multiplex PCR assay. TCRdb obtained this table from immuneACCESS and retained in-frame rearrangements with V and J assigned. These tables miss some clones; where compared with another copy, unresolved V genes account for less than half of the shortfall, and the remainder is unexplained. In this sample the table shows more than 45,000 clones, around 81% of which occur a single time. The ten largest clones capture roughly 5% of the sample. The sequencing sample was made of peripheral blood. These receptors all come from a human donor in a cohort sampled during active COVID-19.

V is TRBV11-2 and J is TRBJ2-5; 13 bases match TRBD2. The CDR3 length is 14 residues. Germline V gene lookup returns CDR1 SGHAT and CDR2 FQNNGV. V gave up 5 bases and J gave up 7 bases; unmatched junction bases: 4. This CDR3 reads CASSPGLAGVTQYF. The CDR3 region has the DNA TGTGCCAGCAGCCCCGGACTAGCGGGAGTGACCCAGTACTTC.

The chain recombines TRBV9 with TRBJ2-1; D gene unclear. Germline CDR1 reads SGDLS; CDR2 reads YYNGEE. V shed 4 bases and J shed 2 bases, with 13 bases lying between them. The CDR3 contains 15 residues. The CDR3 sequence: CASSPSPVPYNEQFF. The CDR3, as DNA: TGTGCCAGCAGCCCTAGTCCTGTCCCCTACAATGAGCAGTTCTTC. Filled out from reference TRBV9 and TRBJ2-1, the complete variable domain reads DSGVTQTPKHLITATGQRVTLRCSPRSGDLSVYWYQQSLDQGLQFLIQYYNGEERAKGNILERFSAQQFPDLHSELNLSSLELGDSALYFCASSPSPVPYNEQFFGPGTRLTVL.

The genes are TRBV25-1 and TRBJ1-2; 7 bases line up with TRBD1. Germline V gives CDR1 MGHDK, CDR2 SYGVNS. This CDR3 is 18 amino acids long. J was trimmed by 6 bases and V by 6 bases; bases with no gene match: 22. CDR3 loop: CASRPVKSNRGYFDGYTF. The CDR3 DNA reads TGTGCCAGCAGGCCGGTTAAAAGTAACAGGGGATATTTCGATGGCTACACCTTC.

The chain employs TRBV10-3 and TRBJ1-2, with 8 positions matching TRBD1. The CDR3 has 14 residues. V lost 0 bases, J lost 13 bases, and 10 bases stayed unmatched. Germline V gene lookup returns CDR1 ENHRY and CDR2 SYGVKD. CDR3 residues: CAISESSDREQGTF. CDR3 coding DNA: TGTGCCATCAGTGAGTCATCGGACAGGGAGCAAGGCACCTTC.

The table lists this clone with a few counts. The CDR3 sequence is CASSQPTQTGIEAFF. CDR3 bases: TGCGCCAGCAGCCAGCCTACCCAAACGGGGATTGAAGCTTTCTTT. J is TRBJ1-1 and V is TRBV4-1; D gene uncertain. CDR3 size: 15 residues. CDR1 and CDR2 from the germline V gene are MGHRA and YSYEKL. V lost 3 bases to trimming and J lost 7 bases, with 18 bases between them.

The chain uses TRBV7-2 and TRBJ1-1; no definite D call. CDR3 size: 14 residues. Germline V gene lookup returns CDR1 SGHTA and CDR2 FQGNSA. V was cut by 1 base and J by 1 base, with 7 bases left in between. CDR3 bases: TGTGCCAGCAGCTTAGGGCGGTCGAACACTGAAGCTTTCTTT. It specifies CASSLGRSNTEAFF.

The rearrangement joins TRBV5-1 to TRBJ2-1; maybe TRBD1 (5 bases). Germline V gene data show CDR1 as SGHRS and CDR2 as YFSETQ. This CDR3 is 12 amino acids long. Between the trimmed V and J ends, which lost 5 bases and 7 bases, there was a span of 10 bases. CDR3 loop: CASSQGWNEQFF. The CDR3 bases are TGCGCCAGCAGTCAGGGTTGGAATGAGCAGTTCTTC.

The J gene is TRBJ2-2, the V gene TRBV7-4, with 7 bases that match TRBD2. V lost 1 base to trimming and J lost 4 bases; unmatched junction nucleotides: 12. Germline loops: CDR1 SGHVT, CDR2 SQSDAQ. This CDR3 comprises 18 residues. CDR3 DNA: TGTGCCAGCAGCTTAGTAGAGGCGGGGGTCTGGGTCACCGGGGAGCTGTTTTTT. Translating it yields CASSLVEAGVWVTGELFF.

The V gene is TRBV6-5, the J gene TRBJ1-1; D not resolved. The CDR3 runs to 15 residues. Germline V gene lookup returns CDR1 MNHEY and CDR2 SVGAGI. V was cut by 0 bases and J by 4 bases, with 12 bases left in between. The CDR3 DNA is TGTGCCAGCAGTTACTCGAAGACTGCCGGCACTGAAGCTTTCTTT. Translated, it gives CASSYSKTAGTEAFF.

The rearrangement links TRBV24-1 to TRBJ2-2; D may be TRBD1 (5 bases). In germline, CDR1 is KGHDR, CDR2 SFDVKD. V gave up 1 base and J gave up 3 bases, with 5 bases separating them. The CDR3 runs to 14 residues. CDR3 coding DNA: TGTGCCACCAGTGATTTCAGGGACACCGGGGAGCTGTTTTTT. Amino acids: CATSDFRDTGELFF.

J is TRBJ1-5 and V is TRBV19; the match to TRBD1 covers 9 bases. The V gene's germline CDR1 is LNHDA and CDR2 SQIVND (reference sequence). The CDR3 spans 16 residues. V trimming: 9 bases; J trimming: 2 bases; junction bases outside the gene matches: 11. The CDR3 DNA sequence: TGTGCCAGCCGGGACAGGGTAGGATTGGGCAATCAGCCCCAGCATTTT. It translates to CASRDRVGLGNQPQHF.

The chain joins TRBV30 to TRBJ1-6; D is perhaps TRBD1 (6 bases). Germline CDR1 GTSNPN, CDR2 SVGIG (reference sequence). Trimming shortened V by 2 bases and J by 8 bases, and 10 bases separated the two germline ends. The CDR3 sequence is 13 residues long. The CDR3 is CAWSKQGDSPLHF. CDR3 nucleotides: TGTGCCTGGAGTAAACAGGGCGATTCACCCCTCCACTTT.

The chain joins TRBV13 to TRBJ2-7; TRBD1 matches at 9 bases. Germline trimming cut 1 base from V and 5 bases from J; bases unmatched to any gene: 6. The CDR3 extends over 15 amino acids. The germline V gene encodes CDR1 PRHDT and CDR2 FYEKMQ (reference sequence). The CDR3: CASSLVGTGLDEQYF. Here the CDR3 DNA reads TGTGCCAGCAGCTTAGTGGGGACAGGGTTAGACGAGCAGTACTTC.

This clone has more than one count but fewer than ten. V gene TRBV9 combines with J gene TRBJ1-2; D ambiguous. Germline V gene data show CDR1 as SGDLS and CDR2 as YYNGEE. The CDR3 extends over 16 amino acids. V was shortened by 0 bases and J by 0 bases, with 12 bases between the two germline ends. The CDR3 bases are TGTGCCAGCAGCGTAGATCAGACACCAACTAACTATGGCTACACCTTC. Protein sequence: CASSVDQTPTNYGYTF.

The V gene is TRBV19, the J gene TRBJ2-2; D is unclear. The CDR3 is made up of 15 amino acids. In germline, CDR1 is LNHDA, CDR2 SQIVND (reference sequence). V lost 6 bases and J 4 bases, leaving 15 bases between the germline ends. The chain's CDR3 is CASSHALRGTGELFF. The CDR3 nucleotides read TGTGCCAGTAGCCACGCCCTGAGAGGCACCGGGGAGCTGTTTTTT.

The rearrangement joins TRBV5-1 to TRBJ1-3, with D unresolved. The V and J ends lost 0 bases and 9 bases respectively, with 13 bases between them. This CDR3 spans 14 amino acids. CDR1 SGHRS and CDR2 YFSETQ come from the germline V gene. The CDR3: CASSLETSQGTIYF. CDR3 bases: TGCGCCAGCAGCTTGGAGACTTCGCAAGGCACCATATATTTT.

The chain has TRBV18 and TRBJ1-2; perhaps TRBD1 as D (5 bases). Trimming cost V 3 bases and J 0 bases, with 14 bases left between them. Germline V CDR1 and CDR2: KGHSH, LQKENI. This CDR3 is built from 16 residues. CDR3 bases: TGTGCCAGCTCACCGGCGGGGGGACCTACTAACTATGGCTACACCTTC. This encodes CASSPAGGPTNYGYTF.

The chain has TRBV6-6 and TRBJ2-7, with no clear D. V lost 8 bases to trimming and J lost 4 bases, with 21 bases between them. CDR1 is MNHNY, CDR2 SVGAGI, per germline (reference sequence). The CDR3 is 15 amino acids. CDR3: CASSHEADRNYEQYF. The DNA for the CDR3 is TGTGCCAGCTCCCACGAGGCAGACCGAAATTACGAGCAGTACTTC.

This rearrangement joins TRBV6-6 to TRBJ1-1; unclear D gene. The CDR3 extends over 14 amino acids. Trimming took off 5 bases at V and 0 bases at J, with 10 bases between the two ends. Germline V gene lookup returns CDR1 MNHNY and CDR2 SVGAGI (reference sequence). DNA of the CDR3: TGTGCCAGCAGTAAACAGATGATGAACACTGAAGCTTTCTTT. This sequence encodes CASSKQMMNTEAFF.